This TCR beta chain was identified during a study of response to subunit inactivated influenza vaccine. Per the germline V gene, CDR1 is MNHEY and CDR2 is SMNVEV (reference sequence). Trimming took off 5 bases at V and 1 base at J, with 30 bases between the two ends. The CDR3 sequence is 20 residues long. MiXCR, applied by TCRdb to the RT-PCR reads, yields one record per CDR3 protein. The sample carries just under 250,000 distinct CDR3 sequences, 9% to 15% recorded once. General study points: It was the authors' suggestion that each seasonal influenza vaccination recruits few new T cells.

This clonotype has more than one count but fewer than ten. Its antigen is unknown. Material: non-naive T cells sorted from PBMCs, obtained less than 15 days before vaccination. The sequence derives from a man in his forties or fifties who received an inactivated influenza vaccine. The chain employs TRBV27 and TRBJ2-7; D might be TRBD1 (6 bases). The DNA of the CDR3 is TGTGCCAGCAGTCCTACTAACTTCAGAGGGACAAGCAAGAGGTCCTACGAGCAGTACTTC. Translation gives CASSPTNFRGTSKRSYEQYF.